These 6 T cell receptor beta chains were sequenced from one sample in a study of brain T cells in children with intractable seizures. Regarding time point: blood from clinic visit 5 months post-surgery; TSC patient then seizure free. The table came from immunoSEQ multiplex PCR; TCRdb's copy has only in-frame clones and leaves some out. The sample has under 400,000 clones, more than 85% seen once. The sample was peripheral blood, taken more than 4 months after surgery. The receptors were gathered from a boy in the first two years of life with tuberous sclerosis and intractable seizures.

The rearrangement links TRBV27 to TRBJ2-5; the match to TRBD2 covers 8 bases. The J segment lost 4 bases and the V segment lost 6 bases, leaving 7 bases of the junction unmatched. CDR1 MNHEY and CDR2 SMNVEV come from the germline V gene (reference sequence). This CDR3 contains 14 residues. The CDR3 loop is CASRREVLGETQYF. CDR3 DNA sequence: TGTGCCAGCAGGCGGGAGGTCCTAGGAGAGACCCAGTACTTC.

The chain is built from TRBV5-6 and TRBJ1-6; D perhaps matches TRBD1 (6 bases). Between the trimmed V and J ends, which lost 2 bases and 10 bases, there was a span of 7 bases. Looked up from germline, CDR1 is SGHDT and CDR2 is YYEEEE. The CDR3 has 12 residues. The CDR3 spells CASSLGGSPLHF. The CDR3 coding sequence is TGTGCCAGCAGCTTAGGGGGATCACCCCTCCACTTT.

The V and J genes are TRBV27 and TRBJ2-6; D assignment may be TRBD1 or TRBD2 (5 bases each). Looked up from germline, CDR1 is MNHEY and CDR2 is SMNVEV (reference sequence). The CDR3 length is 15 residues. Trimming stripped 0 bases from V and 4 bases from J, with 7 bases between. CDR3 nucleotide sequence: TGTGCCAGCAGTTTATCCGGGACCGGGGCCAACGTCCTGACTTTC. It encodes CASSLSGTGANVLTF.

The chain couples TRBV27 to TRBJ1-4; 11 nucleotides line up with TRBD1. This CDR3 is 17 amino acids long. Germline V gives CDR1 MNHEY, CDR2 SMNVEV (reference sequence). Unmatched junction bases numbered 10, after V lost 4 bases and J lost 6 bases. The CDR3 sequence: CASSSSGTGGWDEKLFF. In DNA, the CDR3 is TGTGCCAGCAGTTCGTCCGGGACAGGGGGTTGGGATGAAAAACTGTTTTTT.

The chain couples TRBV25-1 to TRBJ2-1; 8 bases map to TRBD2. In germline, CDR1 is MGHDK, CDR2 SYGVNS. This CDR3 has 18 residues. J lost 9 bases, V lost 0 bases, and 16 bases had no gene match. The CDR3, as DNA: TGTGCCAGCAGTGAATATTCGCTAGCGGGCGTCCAGATTCTTGAGCAGTTCTTC. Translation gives CASSEYSLAGVQILEQFF.

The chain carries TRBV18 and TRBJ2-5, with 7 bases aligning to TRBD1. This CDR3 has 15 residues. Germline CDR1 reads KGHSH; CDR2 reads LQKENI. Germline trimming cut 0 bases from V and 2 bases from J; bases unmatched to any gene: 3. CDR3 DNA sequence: TGTGCCAGCTCACCACCGGGGACAGTACAAGAGACCCAGTACTTC. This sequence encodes CASSPPGTVQETQYF.